A selection of T cell receptor beta chains follows, all from one sample in a study of blood T cell repertoires in COVID-19. Profiled with immunoSEQ multiplex PCR; TCRdb holds only in-frame clones, not every one. The data hold about 240,000 clones, with under 85% observed a single time. Source material: peripheral blood. The receptors here all came from a man between 25 and 39 years old who had recovered from COVID-19. CDR3s include the opening cysteine and the closing phenylalanine or tryptophan.

TRBV7-9,TRBJ1-1,CASLHGAGNTEAFF
TRBV6-4,TRBJ1-1,CASSDTGTASKNTEAFF
TRBV4-1,TRBJ1-1,CASSQPGTPNTEAFF
TRBV24-1,TRBJ1-2,CATSLQGGYGYTF
TRBV7-9,TRBJ1-6,CASSLAPQNSYNSPLHF
TRBV7-9,TRBJ1-1,CASRPTRRTEAFF
TRBV10-1,TRBJ1-2,CASSENRAYGYTF
TRBV11-2,TRBJ2-3,CASSSERGGGDTQYF
TRBV5-6,TRBJ2-7,CASSPSKGTRIYEQYF
TRBV2,TRBJ1-6,CASRGTGDVALHF
TRBV29-1,TRBJ1-2,CSVGNDRRDSYGYTF
TRBV28,TRBJ1-3,CASSTGGAGGNTIYF
TRBV2,TRBJ1-1,CASRGGTGHENTEAFF
TRBV2,TRBJ2-3,CASSDWERGSTDTQYF
TRBV29-1,TRBJ2-2,CSVEEVAGAGTGELFF
TRBV4-1,TRBJ2-2,CASSEGWELFF
TRBV5-5,TRBJ1-1,CASSSRRTEAFF
TRBV5-6,TRBJ1-6,CASSFQGRNSPLHF
TRBV27,TRBJ1-3,CASSSTAAGNTIYF
TRBV5-1,TRBJ2-1,CASSLDGLGGQFF
TRBV2,TRBJ2-3,CASNSGGPPDTQYF
TRBV10-3,TRBJ1-2,CAIRGTGPLGYTF
TRBV6-6,TRBJ1-3,CASNRGRGNTIYF
TRBV4-1,TRBJ2-1,CASSHETSGGSWEQFF
TRBV29-1,TRBJ2-3,CSATSGVTDTQYF
TRBV3-1/TRBV3-2,TRBJ1-2,CASSQPTGEGYTF
TRBV7-9,TRBJ1-1,CASSLGWWGVGNTEAFF